Below, 21 T cell receptor beta chains from the same sample are listed, as sequenced in a study of blood T cell repertoires in COVID-19. Profiled with immunoSEQ multiplex PCR; TCRdb holds only in-frame clones, not every one. The repertoire holds 200,000 to 300,000 clones, with about 91% as singletons. Sequencing was carried out using PBMCs or T cells enriched from blood (not recorded which). These receptors all stem from a woman in her forties with acute COVID-19.

This chain uses TRBV7-7 with TRBJ1-5; the D gene is possibly TRBD1 (6 bases). This CDR3 is built from 15 residues. V was pared by 5 bases and J by 2 bases, with 13 bases between. Germline loops: CDR1 SSHAT, CDR2 FNYEAQ (reference sequence). The CDR3 region is CASSLPRQGNQPQHF. As DNA, the CDR3 is TGTGCCAGCAGCCTCCCTAGACAGGGCAATCAGCCCCAGCATTTT.

The chain combines TRBV7-2 with TRBJ2-1; D unresolved. CDR3 length: 11 amino acids. Germline CDR1 SGHTA, CDR2 FQGNSA. V was clipped by 5 bases and J by 10 bases, with 9 bases between them. In nucleotides, the CDR3 is TGTGCCAGCAGCAGTCAGGTCGAGCAGTTCTTC. It specifies CASSSQVEQFF.

This CDR3 is CASSVVGDTQYF. CDR3 DNA sequence: TGTGCCAGCAGTGTAGTTGGAGATACGCAGTATTTT. This chain uses TRBV2 with TRBJ2-3; D not certain. This CDR3 is 12 amino acids long. Trimming left V 4 bases short and J 5 bases short, with 7 bases between. Looked up from germline, CDR1 is SNHLY and CDR2 is FYNNEI.

The chain uses TRBV18 and TRBJ2-7; TRBD1 matches 7 bases. CDR3 length equals 14 residues. CDR1 is KGHSH and CDR2 is LQKENI in the germline V gene. The trim removed 3 bases at V and 1 base at J, leaving 3 bases unmatched. CDR3 sequence: CASSPDRLSYEQYF. The CDR3 DNA sequence: TGTGCCAGCTCACCGGACAGGTTATCCTACGAGCAGTACTTC.

The chain combines TRBV5-4 with TRBJ2-3; 10 bases align to TRBD2. The CDR3 contains 18 residues. V shed 9 bases, J shed 0 bases, and the junction held 16 bases outside the gene matches. CDR1 and CDR2 from the germline V gene are SGHNT and YYREEE (reference sequence). DNA of the CDR3: TGTGCCACCCCCTTGGTAGCTAGCGGGGGACTTAGCACAGATACGCAGTATTTT. Translating it yields CATPLVASGGLSTDTQYF.

The chain links TRBV12-3 or TRBV12-4 to TRBJ1-1, with D uncertain. The length of the CDR3 is 13 residues. Deletions cut 3 bases from V and 1 base from J, with 6 bases between. The CDR3 DNA sequence: TGTGCCAGCAGTTTTTTCAGGAACACTGAAGCTTTCTTT. Translated: CASSFFRNTEAFF.

The CDR3 loop is CASSYSGGASYEQYF. CDR3 in DNA: TGTGCCAGCAGTTACTCGGGAGGGGCCAGCTACGAGCAGTACTTC. This chain connects TRBV6-5 to TRBJ2-7, with 7 bases identical to TRBD2. The germline gives CDR1 MNHEY, CDR2 SVGAGI. J lost 3 bases, V lost 0 bases, and 5 bases had no gene match. The CDR3 spans 15 residues.

The rearrangement uses TRBV6-2 or TRBV6-3 and TRBJ1-5; D not certain. This CDR3 comprises 16 residues. Germline V gene data show CDR1 as MNHEY and CDR2 as SVGEGT. Trimming removed 5 bases from V and 2 bases from J, with 16 bases in between. CDR3 region: CASSRAQAGGNQPQHF. As DNA, the CDR3 is TGTGCCAGCAGTAGGGCTCAGGCCGGGGGCAATCAGCCCCAGCATTTT.

In its sample, this clone was seen once. The chain has TRBV2 and TRBJ2-5; a possible D gene is TRBD2 (5 bases). V was shortened by 8 bases and J by 5 bases, with 12 bases between the two germline ends. The germline V gene has CDR1 SNHLY and CDR2 FYNNEI. This CDR3 contains 12 residues. The CDR3, as DNA: TGTGCCAGCGTACAGCGCGGGGAGACCCAGTACTTC. It is translated as CASVQRGETQYF.

The V call is TRBV7-2, the J call TRBJ1-1; 8 bases are a match to TRBD1. Germline-derived CDR1 and CDR2 are SGHTA and FQGNSA. V lost 5 bases, J lost 3 bases, and 5 bases stayed unmatched. The CDR3 contains 14 residues. The CDR3 DNA reads TGTGCCAGCAGCCGGACAGGGTGGGACACTGAAGCTTTCTTT. Protein: CASSRTGWDTEAFF.

The chain combines TRBV29-1 with TRBJ2-1; D is perhaps TRBD1 (5 bases). The CDR3 has 14 residues. V was pared by 5 bases and J by 3 bases, with 14 bases between. Germline-derived CDR1 and CDR2 are SQVTM and ANQGSEA. The CDR3 nucleotides read TGCAGCGTTACCCCATCAGGGTACTACAATGAGCAGTTCTTC. Its protein product is CSVTPSGYYNEQFF.

The rearrangement links TRBV4-3 to TRBJ2-1; 7 bases match TRBD2. V lost 3 bases to trimming and J lost 8 bases; unmatched junction nucleotides: 13. The CDR3 length is 16 residues. Germline CDR1 reads LGHNA; CDR2 reads YSLEER. The CDR3 loop reads CASSQEGLGYRDEQFF. Written as DNA, the CDR3 is TGCGCCAGCAGCCAGGAAGGACTAGGGTATAGGGATGAGCAGTTCTTC.

The chain joins TRBV5-1 to TRBJ1-2; D gene ambiguous. The length of the CDR3 is 12 residues. Germline CDR1 and CDR2: SGHRS and YFSETQ. Trimming shortened V by 1 base and J by 8 bases, and 9 bases separated the two germline ends. The CDR3 region is CASSLLSGGYTF. The CDR3 DNA sequence: TGCGCCAGCAGCTTGCTCAGCGGAGGCTACACCTTC.

The V call is TRBV2, the J call TRBJ1-3; D is perhaps TRBD1 (6 bases). The CDR3 runs to 16 residues. V was pared by 5 bases and J by 2 bases, with 16 bases between. Germline CDR1 and CDR2: SNHLY and FYNNEI. The DNA of the CDR3 is TGTGCCAGCAGTCCCAATAGGCAGGGGCCTGGAAACACCATATATTTT. As protein: CASSPNRQGPGNTIYF.

The V and J genes are TRBV2 and TRBJ2-1; no reliable D call. Trimming cost V 7 bases and J 4 bases, with 14 bases left between them. The CDR3 spans 14 residues. Germline loops: CDR1 SNHLY, CDR2 FYNNEI. The CDR3 coding sequence is TGTGCCAGCAAACAAAACCAAATATACAATGAGCAGTTCTTC. Protein product: CASKQNQIYNEQFF.

The CDR3 sequence: CASSLGQGSGNTIYF. For the CDR3, the DNA is TGTGCCAGCAGCCTAGGACAGGGCTCTGGAAACACCATATATTTT. The chain employs TRBV3-1 (or the pseudogene TRBV3-2) and TRBJ1-3; 8 bases fit TRBD1. Unmatched junction bases numbered 2, after V lost 4 bases and J lost 0 bases. The CDR3 is made up of 15 amino acids. Germline V gene lookup returns CDR1 LGHDT and CDR2 YNNKEL (reference sequence).

The chain links TRBV5-1 to TRBJ2-1; 8 bases line up with TRBD2. The CDR3 totals 13 residues. Per the germline V gene, CDR1 is SGHRS and CDR2 is YFSETQ. Trimming at V came to 4 bases and at J to 7 bases, leaving 4 bases not matched to a gene. The CDR3 DNA follows: TGCGCCAGCAGCCACCCGGGGGGGAATGAGCAGTTCTTC. Translating gives CASSHPGGNEQFF.

The rearrangement joins TRBV5-1 to TRBJ1-3; D not resolved. Germline V gives CDR1 SGHRS, CDR2 YFSETQ. The CDR3 has 13 amino acids. V lost 2 bases and J lost 4, with 7 bases in between. The CDR3 spells CASSFAGGNTIYF. The CDR3 DNA reads TGCGCCAGCAGCTTCGCAGGAGGAAACACCATATATTTT. The full variable domain, in which reference TRBV5-1 and TRBJ1-3 provide the parts outside the CDR3, is KAGVTQTPRYLIKTRGQQVTLSCSPISGHRSVSWYQQTPGQGLQFLFEYFSETQRNKGNFPGRFSGRQFSNSRSEMNVSTLELGDSALYLCASSFAGGNTIYFGEGSWLTVV.

This chain connects TRBV13 to TRBJ2-7; TRBD2 matches 12 bases. The CDR3 length is 17 residues. In germline, CDR1 is PRHDT, CDR2 FYEKMQ (reference sequence). J lost 2 bases, V lost 0 bases, and 5 bases had no gene match. The CDR3 region is CASSLGPSGGAAYEQYF. The CDR3 coding sequence is TGTGCCAGCAGCTTAGGACCTAGCGGGGGGGCCGCCTACGAGCAGTACTTC.

The chain has TRBV24-1 and TRBJ2-1, with TRBD2 identical over 7 bases. CDR1 and CDR2 from the germline V gene are KGHDR and SFDVKD. With 5 bases clipped from V and 8 bases from J, the junction kept 8 bases outside the gene matches. This CDR3 comprises 14 residues. The CDR3 nucleotides are TGTGCCACCAGTGGGGAGCGGGATATGGATGAGCAGTTCTTC. Residues: CATSGERDMDEQFF.

The J gene is TRBJ1-5, the V gene TRBV7-2; D might be TRBD1 (5 bases). V was shortened by 1 base and J by 4 bases, with 14 bases between the two germline ends. CDR1 SGHTA and CDR2 FQGNSA come from the germline V gene. The CDR3 loop spans 16 amino acids. The CDR3 here is CASSLEVGEGNQPQHF. DNA for the CDR3: TGTGCCAGCAGCTTAGAGGTCGGGGAGGGGAATCAGCCCCAGCATTTT.